The sample holds a few counts of the clone carrying this TCR beta chain. Its antigen remains unidentified. Separate alpha and beta amplification began at the second PCR step. Both TRBC1 and TRBC2 were covered by a beta constant-region primer of two equimolar oligonucleotides. The ligated cDNA underwent four PCR rounds using SP2 and nested alpha and beta constant-region primers. A single record per CDR3 protein comes from TCRdb applying MiXCR to the UMI-ligation and nested PCR reads. The sample shows 150,000 or so distinct CDR3 sequences, roughly 22% of them seen only once. These data come from a study of naive and memory T cell subsets. Study-level points and caveats: Naive repertoires, especially CD8, held a few larger clonotypes, possibly memory cells re-expressing CD45RA. Activation and differentiation may alter RNA-based TCR counts.

Germline V CDR1 and CDR2: MDHEN, SYDVKM. V dropped 3 bases and J dropped 1 base, with 12 bases sitting between them. The CDR3 extends over 15 amino acids. This sequence joins TRBV28 and TRBJ2-5; D not resolved. The specimen was naive CD4+ T cells from blood. The TCR originated in a human donor in good health. CDR3 region: CASSLARTAQETQYF. CDR3 DNA sequence: TGTGCCAGCAGTTTGGCACGTACCGCCCAAGAGACCCAGTACTTC.